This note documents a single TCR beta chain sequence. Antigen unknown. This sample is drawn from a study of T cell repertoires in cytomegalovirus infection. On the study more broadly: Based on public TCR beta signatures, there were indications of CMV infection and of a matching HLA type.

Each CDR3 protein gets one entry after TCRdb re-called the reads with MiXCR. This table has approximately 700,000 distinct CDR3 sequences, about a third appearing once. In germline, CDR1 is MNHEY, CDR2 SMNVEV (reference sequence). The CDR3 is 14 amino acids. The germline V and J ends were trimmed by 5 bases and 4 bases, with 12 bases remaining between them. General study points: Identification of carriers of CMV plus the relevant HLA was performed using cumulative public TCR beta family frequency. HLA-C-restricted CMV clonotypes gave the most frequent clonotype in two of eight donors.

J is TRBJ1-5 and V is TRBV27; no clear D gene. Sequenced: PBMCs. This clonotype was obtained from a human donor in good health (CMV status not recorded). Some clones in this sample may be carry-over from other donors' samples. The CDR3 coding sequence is TGTGCCAGCAGTGAATGGGTCGGGAATCAGCCCCAGCATTTT. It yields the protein CASSEWVGNQPQHF.